This TCR beta chain was sequenced during a study of shared clonotypes between healthy human individuals. Overall study context: The people who gave samples were a couple of women and a few men aged 18 to 49.

The CDR3 loop spans 15 amino acids. V shed 2 bases, J shed 3 bases, and the junction held 7 bases outside the gene matches. In germline, CDR1 is MNHEY, CDR2 SMNVEV (reference sequence). Only CD45RO-negative cells positively selected for CCR7 counted as naive CD8 cells, so terminally differentiated effector memory CD45RA+ cells were excluded. The assay was run at deep level. The material for each subset, its genomic DNA, was split evenly across several immunoSEQ plates. Replicate PCRs from sorted subsets contained about 200 ng DNA, which is 31,000 or so T cell genomes. Libraries were prepared by immunoSEQ multiplex PCR; TCRdb keeps only in-frame clonotypes and omits some of them. The sample includes around 1.9 million clones, around 93% of them seen just once.

The chain carries TRBV27 and TRBJ2-7; 7 nucleotides line up with TRBD2. The sample comprised naive CD8+ T cells from PBMCs. This TCR was sampled from a man aged 18 to 35 in good health. Some clones in this sample may be carry-over from other donors' samples. The chain's CDR3 is CASSLGRGRHYEQYF. In DNA, the CDR3 is TGTGCCAGCAGTTTAGGGAGGGGAAGGCACTACGAGCAGTACTTC.